The next 26 T cell receptor beta chains were all read from a single sample in a study of OX40 agonist ivuxolimab in advanced cancers. Here immunoSEQ multiplex PCR was the method, and the copy in TCRdb shows in-frame clones only, minus some. Here the sample spans 20,000 to 30,000 clones, 79% being singletons. This sample comprised CD4+ or CD8+ T cells sorted from blood, obtained in a trial of the OX40 agonist ivuxolimab. These receptors were collected from an adult with an advanced solid tumor such as melanoma, head and neck, liver or kidney cancer.

The chain has TRBV2 and TRBJ2-2; 7 bases align to TRBD2. V was clipped by 3 bases and J by 3 bases; unmatched bases: 4. The CDR3 is made up of 15 amino acids. CDR1 SNHLY and CDR2 FYNNEI come from the germline V gene. CDR3 DNA: TGTGCCAGCAGTGATCGGGGGGTGGACACCGGGGAGCTGTTTTTT. Translation gives CASSDRGVDTGELFF. The variable domain in full, with the rest retrieved from reference TRBV2 and TRBJ2-2, is EPEVTQTPSHQVTQMGQEVILRCVPISNHLYFYWYRQILGQKVEFLVSFYNNEISEKSEIFDDQFSVERPDGSNFTLKIRSTKLEDSAMYFCASSDRGVDTGELFFGEGSRLTVL.

The V and J genes are TRBV7-3 and TRBJ2-3; D might be TRBD1 (6 bases). Germline lookup yields CDR1 SGHTA and CDR2 FQGTGA. V lost 1 base to trimming and J lost 0 bases, with 14 bases between them. This CDR3 comprises 17 residues. The CDR3 nucleotides read TGTGCCAGCAGCTTAAAAGGGCAGGGGTCTAGCACAGATACGCAGTATTTT. Protein: CASSLKGQGSSTDTQYF. The entire variable domain, with the rest obtained from reference TRBV7-3 and TRBJ2-3, is as follows: GAGVSQTPSNKVTEKGKYVELRCDPISGHTALYWYRQSLGQGPEFLIYFQGTGAADDSGLPNDRFFAVRPEGSVSTLKIQRTERGDSAVYLCASSLKGQGSSTDTQYFGPGTRLTVL.

This clone was seen repeatedly, ten times or more. This chain joins TRBV9 and TRBJ2-2; D is unclear. The germline V and J ends were trimmed by 0 bases and 9 bases, with 9 bases remaining between them. The CDR3 runs to 13 residues. Germline loops: CDR1 SGDLS, CDR2 YYNGEE. CDR3 loop: CASSVGPKRELFF. The CDR3 DNA reads TGTGCCAGCAGCGTAGGGCCCAAGCGGGAGCTGTTTTTT.

The rearrangement joins TRBV7-8 to TRBJ1-1; D possibly corresponds to TRBD1 (5 bases). The V end was cut by 5 bases, the J end by 7 bases, with 11 bases between. The germline V gene has CDR1 SGHVS and CDR2 FQNEAQ. The CDR3 has 12 residues. The CDR3 sequence: CASSIGEVEAFF. CDR3 in DNA: TGTGCCAGCAGCATAGGGGAGGTTGAAGCTTTCTTT. Full variable domain (remainder filled in from reference TRBV7-8 and TRBJ1-1): GAGVSQSPRYKVAKRGQDVALRCDPISGHVSLFWYQQALGQGPEFLTYFQNEAQLDKSGLPSDRFFAERPEGSVSTLKIQRTQQEDSAVYLCASSIGEVEAFFGQGTRLTVV.

The chain carries TRBV7-2 and TRBJ1-3; D not certain. This CDR3 has 14 residues. Germline CDR1 reads SGHTA; CDR2 reads FQGNSA. V lost 3 bases to trimming and J lost 4 bases, with 10 bases between them. CDR3 residues: CASSFLGDGNTIYF. CDR3 in DNA: TGTGCCAGCAGCTTCTTGGGAGACGGAAACACCATATATTTT. Together with reference TRBV7-2 and TRBJ1-3, the CDR3 gives the full variable domain: GAGVSQSPSNKVTEKGKDVELRCDPISGHTALYWYRQSLGQGLEFLIYFQGNSAPDKSGLPSDRFSAERTGGSVSTLTIQRTQQEDSAVYLCASSFLGDGNTIYFGEGSWLTVV.

The chain couples TRBV9 to TRBJ2-1, with 10 bases matching TRBD2. This CDR3 contains 14 residues. Germline-derived CDR1 and CDR2 are SGDLS and YYNGEE. Trimming removed 7 bases from V and 3 bases from J; junction bases left unmatched: 4. The CDR3: CASQREGFYNEQFF. Here the CDR3 DNA reads TGTGCCAGCCAGCGGGAGGGCTTCTACAATGAGCAGTTCTTC.

J is TRBJ1-3 and V is TRBV5-1, with a possible D match to TRBD1 (5 bases). The CDR3 consists of 15 residues. V lost 0 bases, J lost 0 bases, and 7 bases lay in between. Germline CDR1 and CDR2: SGHRS and YFSETQ. CDR3 residues: CASSLDQGSGNTIYF. The CDR3 DNA is TGCGCCAGCAGCTTGGACCAGGGCTCTGGAAACACCATATATTTT. Full variable domain (missing parts from reference TRBV5-1 and TRBJ1-3): KAGVTQTPRYLIKTRGQQVTLSCSPISGHRSVSWYQQTPGQGLQFLFEYFSETQRNKGNFPGRFSGRQFSNSRSEMNVSTLELGDSALYLCASSLDQGSGNTIYFGEGSWLTVV.

This clone has just a few counts. The J gene is TRBJ1-6, the V gene TRBV13; TRBD1 agrees at 7 bases. Germline V lookup: CDR1 PRHDT, CDR2 FYEKMQ (reference sequence). V was pared by 4 bases and J by 9 bases, with 6 bases of the junction left unmatched. This CDR3 has 14 residues. Here the CDR3 reads CASSSQGKGSPLHF. CDR3 nucleotide sequence: TGTGCCAGCAGCTCACAGGGGAAAGGTTCACCCCTCCACTTT.

The chain joins TRBV23-1 to TRBJ1-2; 9 bases map to TRBD1. TRBV23-1 is designated an ORF whose function remains uncertain. The V gene end was trimmed by 9 bases and the J gene end by 0 bases; junction bases not matched to a gene: 11. This CDR3 contains 16 residues. In nucleotides, the CDR3 is TGCGCCAGTAGTAGATGGACAGGGGATTCTAACTATGGCTACACCTTC. Translating it yields CASSRWTGDSNYGYTF.

The chain has TRBV9 and TRBJ2-7, with D uncertain. V lost 3 bases to trimming and J lost 0 bases, with 10 bases between them. The V gene's germline CDR1 is SGDLS and CDR2 YYNGEE. This CDR3 contains 14 residues. CDR3 residues: CASSAKSLSYEQYF. The DNA for the CDR3 is TGTGCCAGCAGCGCAAAGTCCCTCTCCTACGAGCAGTACTTC.

The CDR3 nucleotides read TGTGCCAGCAGGGAGACAGGATTGAACACTGAAGCTTTCTTT. It is translated as CASRETGLNTEAFF. This rearrangement joins TRBV27 to TRBJ1-1; possible D gene TRBD1, 6 bases. The ends were cut back, 6 bases at V and 0 bases at J, with 11 bases in the middle. The CDR3 is 14 residues long. Germline CDR1 reads MNHEY; CDR2 reads SMNVEV (reference sequence).

The V call is TRBV7-9, the J call TRBJ2-7; tentative D call: TRBD1 (6 bases). V was cut by 5 bases and J by 2 bases, with 13 bases left in between. Germline CDR1 and CDR2: SEHNR and FQNEAQ (reference sequence). The CDR3 sequence is 14 residues long. DNA of the CDR3: TGTGCCAGCAGCCCGCCCGGGACAACCTACGAGCAGTACTTC. Encoded protein: CASSPPGTTYEQYF.

Notes on this clone: The junction departs from germline at one end; a sequencing error may be responsible. CDR3 nucleotide sequence: TGCGCCAGCAGCCAAGCTCGGGCAGGGGTTGACGAGCAGTACTTC. It specifies CASSQARAGVDEQYF. The V call is TRBV5-4, the J call TRBJ2-7, with D maybe TRBD1 (6 bases). The CDR3 totals 15 residues. Germline CDR1 SGHNT, CDR2 YYREEE (reference sequence).

The chain carries TRBV28 and TRBJ1-1; the D gene is possibly TRBD1 (5 bases). Germline CDR1 MDHEN, CDR2 SYDVKM. This CDR3 spans 17 amino acids. Trimming left V 2 bases short and J 1 base short, with 17 bases between. This CDR3 reads CASSLPTGGLANTEAFF. In nucleotides, the CDR3 is TGTGCCAGCAGTTTACCGACGGGGGGTCTTGCGAACACTGAAGCTTTCTTT.

This clone was seen only once. The CDR3 sequence: CASRTGVGTEAFF. The CDR3 nucleotides are TGTGCCAGCCGGACGGGGGTGGGCACTGAAGCTTTCTTT. The V and J genes are TRBV6-5 and TRBJ1-1, with D perhaps matching TRBD1 (5 bases). Germline V lookup: CDR1 MNHEY, CDR2 SVGAGI. Trimming took 8 bases from V and 4 from J, leaving 14 bases between them. The CDR3 runs 13 residues.

The rearrangement links TRBV10-1 to TRBJ1-5; D is uncertain. Trimming pared 5 bases from V and 5 bases from J, leaving 10 bases between. CDR1 is WNHNN, CDR2 SYGVQD, per germline (reference sequence). The CDR3 is 13 amino acids. The CDR3 protein is CASSRSGDQPQHF. In DNA, the CDR3 is TGCGCCAGCAGTCGGTCGGGAGATCAGCCCCAGCATTTT.

This sequence joins TRBV27 and TRBJ2-7; a possible D gene is TRBD2 (5 bases). The germline V and J ends were trimmed by 6 bases and 6 bases, with 12 bases remaining between them. Germline values: CDR1 MNHEY, CDR2 SMNVEV (reference sequence). The CDR3 length is 12 residues. In DNA, the CDR3 is TGTGCCAGCAGAGAGACCCGGGGCGAGCAGTACTTC. This encodes CASRETRGEQYF.

V is TRBV5-5 and J is TRBJ1-5; no clear D gene. Germline V gene lookup returns CDR1 SGHKS and CDR2 YYEKEE (reference sequence). Trimming left V 1 base short and J 5 bases short, with 16 bases between. CDR3 length: 16 amino acids. DNA for the CDR3: TGTGCCAGCAGCTTGAGCGAGACAAGTCTTGATCAGCCCCAGCATTTT. The encoded protein is CASSLSETSLDQPQHF.

This clone was recorded only once. The chain has TRBV6-5 and TRBJ2-1; D is undetermined. CDR3 length: 13 amino acids. CDR1 and CDR2 (germline): MNHEY, SVGAGI. The V end was cut by 6 bases, the J end by 0 bases, with 6 bases between. The CDR3 nucleotides are TGTGCCAGCAGCTCGACCTCCTACAATGAGCAGTTCTTC. Amino acid sequence: CASSSTSYNEQFF.

The chain couples TRBV5-6 to TRBJ1-1; D unresolved. CDR1 and CDR2 (germline): SGHDT, YYEEEE. The length of the CDR3 is 14 residues. Between the trimmed V and J ends, which lost 1 base and 3 bases, there was a span of 10 bases. The CDR3 DNA sequence: TGTGCCAGCAGCTTGCGGGGATTCGACACTGAAGCTTTCTTT. It is translated as CASSLRGFDTEAFF.

The rearrangement joins TRBV7-3 to TRBJ1-1, with 11 bases identical to TRBD1. The ends lost 2 bases at V and 4 bases at J; junction bases unmatched: 6. The CDR3 length is 16 residues. CDR1 and CDR2 (germline): SGHTA, FQGTGA. The CDR3 is CASSLGGQGAVTEAFF. Here the CDR3 DNA reads TGTGCCAGCAGCTTAGGTGGACAGGGGGCGGTCACTGAAGCTTTCTTT.

The J gene is TRBJ1-2, the V gene TRBV2; D remains ambiguous. The CDR3 has 12 residues. V lost 7 bases to trimming and J lost 13 bases, with 19 bases between them. Looked up from germline, CDR1 is SNHLY and CDR2 is FYNNEI. CDR3 nucleotides: TGTGCCAGCATACCGACGTTGGGGTCGGGCACCTTC. Encoded protein: CASIPTLGSGTF.

V and J are TRBV10-2 and TRBJ2-7; 9 bases line up with TRBD2. The V gene end was trimmed by 7 bases and the J gene end by 0 bases; junction bases not matched to a gene: 10. CDR1 is WSHSY, CDR2 SAAADI, per germline. This CDR3 spans 16 amino acids. DNA of the CDR3: TGCGCCAGCATGGTCCCGACTAGCGGCTACTCCTACGAGCAGTACTTC. Translating it yields CASMVPTSGYSYEQYF.

The rearrangement joins TRBV7-9 to TRBJ2-1; D possibly matches TRBD1 or TRBD2 (5 bases each). The CDR3 is 12 amino acids. V lost 3 bases and J lost 8, with 8 bases in between. Germline V gene lookup returns CDR1 SEHNR and CDR2 FQNEAQ (reference sequence). CDR3 region: CASSFGTDEQFF. CDR3 coding DNA: TGTGCCAGCAGCTTCGGGACGGATGAGCAGTTCTTC.

The chain uses TRBV2 and TRBJ1-1; D remains unclear. Trimming shortened V by 4 bases and J by 5 bases, and 11 bases separated the two germline ends. CDR3 length equals 13 residues. Germline CDR1 SNHLY, CDR2 FYNNEI. The CDR3 DNA reads as TGTGCCAGCAGTGGTAGAGAGGGTACTGAAGCTTTCTTT. The encoded protein is CASSGREGTEAFF.

The rearrangement uses TRBV7-8 and TRBJ1-1; D gene unclear. There are 13 residues in the CDR3. V was cut by 3 bases and J by 0 bases, with 5 bases left in between. The germline CDR1 and CDR2 sequences are SGHVS and FQNEAQ. CDR3 region: CASSLEVNTEAFF. As DNA, the CDR3 is TGTGCCAGCAGCTTGGAGGTGAACACTGAAGCTTTCTTT.